This entry lists 16 T cell receptor beta chains sequenced from one sample in a study of T-cell reconstitution after alpha-beta-depleted transplantation in children. Unique molecular identifiers were incorporated during preparation of the TCRbeta library. TCRdb used MiXCR to reprocess the PCR reads, holding one entry per CDR3 protein. This repertoire shows about 460,000 distinct CDR3 sequences, approximately 10% found once; its top ten account for 2% to 2.5%. The sequencing used PBMCs, collected before TCRalphabeta/CD19-depleted stem cell transplant. These receptors originate from a child aged 2-15 years with inherited bone marrow failure, due to receive a stem cell transplant.

This clonotype was found many times. V is TRBV10-1 and J is TRBJ2-7; tentatively, D is TRBD2 (5 bases). Germline V CDR1 and CDR2: WNHNN, SYGVQD (reference sequence). V dropped 1 base and J dropped 7 bases, with 17 bases sitting between them. The CDR3 has 15 residues. The CDR3 loop is CASSELAGTSREQYF. DNA of the CDR3: TGCGCCAGCAGTGAGTTGGCGGGTACTTCGCGAGAGCAGTACTTC.

This clonotype was counted many times. V and J are TRBV11-2 and TRBJ2-7; D remains ambiguous. Trimming left V 3 bases short and J 0 bases short, with 9 bases between. The CDR3 totals 14 residues. Per germline, CDR1 SGHAT and CDR2 FQNNGV. The CDR3 protein is CASSLDEASYEQYF. As DNA, the CDR3 is TGTGCCAGCAGCTTGGATGAAGCCTCCTACGAGCAGTACTTC.

This clonotype was recorded a few times. This chain links TRBV20-1 with TRBJ1-5, with D unclear. The ends were cut back, 1 base at V and 2 bases at J, with 12 bases in the middle. This CDR3 has 15 residues. The V gene's germline CDR1 is DFQATT and CDR2 SNEGSKA (reference sequence). The CDR3 here is CSARGSIYGNQPQHF. The CDR3 DNA follows: TGCAGTGCTAGAGGCTCCATATATGGCAATCAGCCCCAGCATTTT.

This clonotype was counted many times. The gene calls are TRBV7-2 and TRBJ2-7; D is unclear. Between the trimmed V and J ends, which lost 1 base and 5 bases, there was a span of 6 bases. Germline loops: CDR1 SGHTA, CDR2 FQGNSA. The CDR3 consists of 12 residues. The CDR3 loop is CASSLVFNEQYF. The CDR3 DNA follows: TGTGCCAGCAGCTTAGTTTTCAACGAGCAGTACTTC.

This clonotype showed up many times. V gene TRBV4-3 combines with J gene TRBJ2-7; 7 nucleotides align to TRBD2. Germline lookup yields CDR1 LGHNA and CDR2 YSLEER. Trimming took 1 base from V and 0 from J; bases not matched to a gene: 12. CDR3 length equals 18 residues. This CDR3 reads CASSQGRDLAGGSYEQYF. The CDR3 region has the DNA TGCGCCAGCAGCCAAGGGAGGGACTTAGCGGGCGGCTCCTACGAGCAGTACTTC.

This clonotype was seen at least ten times. V and J are TRBV12-3 or TRBV12-4 and TRBJ1-4; no reliable D call. V was shortened by 1 base and J by 0 bases, with 6 bases between the two germline ends. This CDR3 has 15 residues. The CDR3 sequence is CASSLGEATNEKLFF. Here the CDR3 DNA reads TGTGCCAGCAGTTTAGGGGAGGCAACTAATGAAAAACTGTTTTTT.

The chain uses TRBV19 and TRBJ2-1, with TRBD2 matching over 8 bases. CDR1 LNHDA and CDR2 SQIVND come from the germline V gene (reference sequence). This CDR3 comprises 14 residues. Losses at the gene ends were 3 bases for V and 3 bases for J; bases not matched to a gene: 1. The CDR3 DNA reads TGTGCCAGTAGTATGGGGACTAGCTACAATGAGCAGTTCTTC. Its translation is CASSMGTSYNEQFF.

This clonotype was detected a few times. Here the CDR3 reads CASSQMPGGREQYF. The CDR3 region has the DNA TGTGCCAGCAGCCAAATGCCAGGGGGACGCGAGCAGTACTTC. The chain is built from TRBV4-2 and TRBJ2-7; 7 nucleotides align to TRBD1. Trimming removed 2 bases from V and 6 bases from J; junction bases left unmatched: 7. CDR3 size: 14 residues. Germline lookup yields CDR1 LGHNA and CDR2 YNFKEQ.

This clonotype came up many times. J is TRBJ2-1 and V is TRBV20-1, with 9 positions matching TRBD2. J lost 9 bases, V lost 2 bases, and 8 bases had no gene match. Germline V lookup: CDR1 DFQATT, CDR2 SNEGSKA (reference sequence). CDR3 length: 14 residues. Here the CDR3 reads CSARISGSRSEQFF. CDR3 nucleotides: TGCAGTGCTAGAATTAGCGGGAGTCGAAGTGAGCAGTTCTTC.

This clonotype occurred a few times. This chain uses TRBV6-5 with TRBJ2-7; D call uncertain. Germline V gene lookup returns CDR1 MNHEY and CDR2 SVGAGI. V gave up 1 base and J gave up 5 bases, with 15 bases separating them. The CDR3 loop spans 15 amino acids. This chain's CDR3 is CASSYLSNGRHEQYF. The CDR3 DNA reads TGTGCCAGCAGTTACTTGTCCAACGGACGCCACGAGCAGTACTTC.

This clonotype was picked up many times. This chain uses TRBV6-1 with TRBJ2-5, with D maybe TRBD2 (5 bases). The V end was cut by 7 bases, the J end by 0 bases, with 12 bases between. There are 14 residues in the CDR3. The V gene's germline CDR1 is MNHNS and CDR2 SASEGT. The CDR3, as DNA: TGTGCCAGCAAACCCTCGGGGTACCAAGAGACCCAGTACTTC. It codes for CASKPSGYQETQYF.

This clonotype was seen many times. The chain links TRBV28 to TRBJ2-5; D is perhaps TRBD1 or TRBD2 (6 bases each). V lost 5 bases and J 2 bases, leaving 15 bases between the germline ends. The CDR3 is made up of 15 amino acids. Per the germline V gene, CDR1 is MDHEN and CDR2 is SYDVKM. CDR3 sequence: CASSPFRGAQETQYF. CDR3 nucleotides: TGTGCCAGCAGTCCTTTTAGGGGGGCTCAAGAGACCCAGTACTTC. The whole variable domain, filled in from reference TRBV28 and TRBJ2-5, reads DVKVTQSSRYLVKRTGEKVFLECVQDMDHENMFWYRQDPGLGLRLIYFSYDVKMKEKGDIPEGYSVSREKKERFSLILESASTNQTSMYLCASSPFRGAQETQYFGPGTRLLVL.

The table lists this clonotype with many counts. The rearrangement joins TRBV7-9 to TRBJ2-1, with D tentatively TRBD2 (6 bases). Trimming removed 5 bases at V and 0 bases at J, with 11 bases between. Germline V gives CDR1 SEHNR, CDR2 FQNEAQ (reference sequence). The CDR3 sequence is 15 residues long. CDR3 amino acids: CASSPAGSSYNEQFF. For the CDR3, the DNA is TGTGCCAGCAGCCCCGCCGGGAGCTCCTACAATGAGCAGTTCTTC.

This clonotype turned up a few times. This chain links TRBV11-1 with TRBJ2-7; 7 bases agree with TRBD2. The CDR3 consists of 18 residues. Per the germline V gene, CDR1 is SGHAT and CDR2 is FQDESV (reference sequence). V trimming: 5 bases; J trimming: 2 bases; junction bases outside the gene matches: 18. The CDR3, as DNA: TGTGCCAGCAGCCCAGGATGGCGGGCGGGACTATACCCCTACGAGCAGTACTTC. Protein: CASSPGWRAGLYPYEQYF. Supplemented by reference TRBV11-1 and TRBJ2-7, the full variable domain reads EAEVAQSPRYKITEKSQAVAFWCDPISGHATLYWYRQILGQGPELLVQFQDESVVDDSQLPKDRFSAERLKGVDSTLKIQPAELGDSAMYLCASSPGWRAGLYPYEQYFGPGTRLTVT.

This clonotype was seen a handful of times. CDR3 in DNA: TGTGCCAGCAGTGGAGTCCCTCGGAAGGCTAATGAAAAACTGTTTTTT. Residues: CASSGVPRKANEKLFF. V and J are TRBV28 and TRBJ1-4, with D hard to call. There are 16 residues in the CDR3. Germline lookup yields CDR1 MDHEN and CDR2 SYDVKM. Trimming cost V 5 bases and J 3 bases, with 16 bases left between them.

This clonotype appeared many times. The V and J genes are TRBV20-1 and TRBJ2-4; perhaps TRBD2 as D (5 bases). The CDR3 has 15 residues. V lost 0 bases and J lost 1, with 10 bases in between. Germline-derived CDR1 and CDR2 are DFQATT and SNEGSKA (reference sequence). The CDR3 nucleotides read TGCAGTGCTAGAGAAGAAATAGCGGCCAAAAACATTCAGTACTTC. Protein sequence: CSAREEIAAKNIQYF.